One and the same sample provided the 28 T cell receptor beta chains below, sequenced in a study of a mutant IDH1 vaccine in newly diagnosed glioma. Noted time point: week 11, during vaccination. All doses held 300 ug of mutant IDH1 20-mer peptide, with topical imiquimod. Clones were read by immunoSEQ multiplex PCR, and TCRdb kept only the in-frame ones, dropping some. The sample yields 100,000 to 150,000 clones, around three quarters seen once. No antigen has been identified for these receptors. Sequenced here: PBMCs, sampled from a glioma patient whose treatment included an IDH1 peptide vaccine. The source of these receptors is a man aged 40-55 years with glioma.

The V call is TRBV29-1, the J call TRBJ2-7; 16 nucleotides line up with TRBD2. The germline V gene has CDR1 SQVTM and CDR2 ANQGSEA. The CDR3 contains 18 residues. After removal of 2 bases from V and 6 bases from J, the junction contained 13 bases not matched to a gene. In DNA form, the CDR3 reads TGCAGCGTTGAAACGGGACTAGCGGGAGGGGTTTTAGCTTGCGAGCAGTACTTC. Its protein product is CSVETGLAGGVLACEQYF.

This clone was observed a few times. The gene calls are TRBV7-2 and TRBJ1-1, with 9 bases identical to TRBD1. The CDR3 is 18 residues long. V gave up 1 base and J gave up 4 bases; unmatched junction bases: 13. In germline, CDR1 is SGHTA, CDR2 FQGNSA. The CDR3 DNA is TGTGCCAGCAGCTTAGGGTGGGGGACAGGGTTGGGCGCCACTGAAGCTTTCTTT. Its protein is CASSLGWGTGLGATEAFF.

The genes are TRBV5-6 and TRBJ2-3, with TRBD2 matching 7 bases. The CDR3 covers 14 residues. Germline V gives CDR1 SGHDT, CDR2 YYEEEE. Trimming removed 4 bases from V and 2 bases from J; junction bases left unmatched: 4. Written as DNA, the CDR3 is TGTGCCAGCAGCAGGGAGGGCCTCACAGATACGCAGTATTTT. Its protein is CASSREGLTDTQYF. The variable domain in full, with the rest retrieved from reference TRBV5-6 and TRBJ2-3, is DAGVTQSPTHLIKTRGQQVTLRCSPKSGHDTVSWYQQALGQGPQFIFQYYEEEERQRGNFPDRFSGHQFPNYSSELNVNALLLGDSALYLCASSREGLTDTQYFGPGTRLTVL.

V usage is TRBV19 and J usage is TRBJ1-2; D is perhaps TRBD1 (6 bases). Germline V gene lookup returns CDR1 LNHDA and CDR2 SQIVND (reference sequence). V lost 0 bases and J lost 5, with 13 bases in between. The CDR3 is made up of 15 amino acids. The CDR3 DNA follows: TGTGCCAGTAGTATAGATCGGACAGCGATTTATGGCTACACCTTC. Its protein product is CASSIDRTAIYGYTF.

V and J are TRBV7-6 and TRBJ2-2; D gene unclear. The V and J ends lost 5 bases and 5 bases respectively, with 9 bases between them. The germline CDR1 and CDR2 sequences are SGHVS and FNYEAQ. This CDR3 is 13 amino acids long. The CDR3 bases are TGTGCCAGCAGCGTAACCCTGACCGGGGAGCTGTTTTTT. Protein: CASSVTLTGELFF.

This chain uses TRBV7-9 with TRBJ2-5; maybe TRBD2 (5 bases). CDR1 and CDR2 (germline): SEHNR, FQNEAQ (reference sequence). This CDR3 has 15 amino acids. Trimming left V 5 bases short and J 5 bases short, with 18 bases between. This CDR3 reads CASSPIARTGETQYF. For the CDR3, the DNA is TGTGCCAGCAGCCCAATCGCCAGGACTGGGGAGACCCAGTACTTC.

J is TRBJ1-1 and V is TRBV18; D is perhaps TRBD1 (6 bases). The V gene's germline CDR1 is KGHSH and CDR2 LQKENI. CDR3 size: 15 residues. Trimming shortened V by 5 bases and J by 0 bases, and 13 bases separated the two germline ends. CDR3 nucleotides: TGTGCCAGCTCAACGGACAGCCTAGTGAACACTGAAGCTTTCTTT. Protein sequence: CASSTDSLVNTEAFF. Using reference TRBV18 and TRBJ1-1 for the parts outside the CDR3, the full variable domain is NAGVMQNPRHLVRRRGQEARLRCSPMKGHSHVYWYRQLPEEGLKFMVYLQKENIIDESGMPKERFSAEFPKEGPSILRIQQVVRGDSAAYFCASSTDSLVNTEAFFGQGTRLTVV.

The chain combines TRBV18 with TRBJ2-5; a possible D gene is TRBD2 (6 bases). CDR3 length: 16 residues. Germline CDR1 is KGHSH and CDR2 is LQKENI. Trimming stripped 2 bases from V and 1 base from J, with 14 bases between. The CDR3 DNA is TGTGCCAGCTCACCAGTTCAGTTGGGGGGCCAAGAGACCCAGTACTTC. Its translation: CASSPVQLGGQETQYF.

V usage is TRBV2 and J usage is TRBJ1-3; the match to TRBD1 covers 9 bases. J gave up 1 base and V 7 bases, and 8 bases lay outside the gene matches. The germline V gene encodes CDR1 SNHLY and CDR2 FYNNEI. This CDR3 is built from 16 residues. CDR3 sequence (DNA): TGTGCCAGCAACCCCCGGGACAGGGAGTCTGGAAACACCATATATTTT. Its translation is CASNPRDRESGNTIYF. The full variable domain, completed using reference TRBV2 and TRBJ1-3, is EPEVTQTPSHQVTQMGQEVILRCVPISNHLYFYWYRQILGQKVEFLVSFYNNEISEKSEIFDDQFSVERPDGSNFTLKIRSTKLEDSAMYFCASNPRDRESGNTIYFGEGSWLTVV.

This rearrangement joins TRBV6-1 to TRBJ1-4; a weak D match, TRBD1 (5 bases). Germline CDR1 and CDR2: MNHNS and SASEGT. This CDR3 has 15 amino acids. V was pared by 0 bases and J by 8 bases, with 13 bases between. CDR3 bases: TGTGCCAGCAGTGAAGCGTCGGGGGTACGAGAAAAACTGTTTTTT. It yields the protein CASSEASGVREKLFF.

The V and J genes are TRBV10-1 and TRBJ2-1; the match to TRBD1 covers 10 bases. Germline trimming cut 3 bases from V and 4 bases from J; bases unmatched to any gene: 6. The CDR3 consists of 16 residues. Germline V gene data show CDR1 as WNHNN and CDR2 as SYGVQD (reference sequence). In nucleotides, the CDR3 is TGCGCCAGCAGTGATGGACAGGGGGATCCTTACAATGAGCAGTTCTTC. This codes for CASSDGQGDPYNEQFF.

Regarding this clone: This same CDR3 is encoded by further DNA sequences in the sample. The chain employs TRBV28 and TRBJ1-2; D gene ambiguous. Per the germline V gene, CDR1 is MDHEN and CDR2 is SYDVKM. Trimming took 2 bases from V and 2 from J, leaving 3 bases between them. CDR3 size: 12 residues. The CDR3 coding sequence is TGTGCCAGCAGTTTAGTGAACTATGGCTACACCTTC. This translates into CASSLVNYGYTF.

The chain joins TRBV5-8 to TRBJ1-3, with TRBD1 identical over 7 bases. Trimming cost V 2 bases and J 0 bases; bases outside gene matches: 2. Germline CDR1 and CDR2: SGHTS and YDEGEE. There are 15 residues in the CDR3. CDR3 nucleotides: TGTGCCAGCAGCTTCGGGACAGCCTCTGGAAACACCATATATTTT. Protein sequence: CASSFGTASGNTIYF.

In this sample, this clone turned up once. The CDR3 nucleotides read TGCGCCAGCAGCCAAGGGGACAGGGACTACGAGCAGTACTTC. Amino acids: CASSQGDRDYEQYF. The chain employs TRBV4-3 and TRBJ2-7; 9 bases are shared with TRBD1. The ends lost 1 base at V and 3 bases at J; junction bases unmatched: 1. In germline, CDR1 is LGHNA, CDR2 YSLEER. This CDR3 spans 14 amino acids.

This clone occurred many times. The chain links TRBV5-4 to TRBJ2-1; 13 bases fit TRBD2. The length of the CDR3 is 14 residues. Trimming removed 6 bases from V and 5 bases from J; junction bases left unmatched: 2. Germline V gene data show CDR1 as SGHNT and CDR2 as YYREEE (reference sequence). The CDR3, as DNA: TGTGCCAGCACCGGGACTAGCGGGAACAATGAGCAGTTCTTC. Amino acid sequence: CASTGTSGNNEQFF.

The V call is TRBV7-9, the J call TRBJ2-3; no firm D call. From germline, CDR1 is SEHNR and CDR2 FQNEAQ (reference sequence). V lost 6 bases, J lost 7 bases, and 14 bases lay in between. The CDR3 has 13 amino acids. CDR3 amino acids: CASSLGEENTQYF. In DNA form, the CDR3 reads TGTGCCAGCAGTCTCGGAGAGGAAAATACGCAGTATTTT.

The CDR3 is CAATPGDTEAFF. DNA of the CDR3: TGTGCCGCCACCCCCGGGGACACTGAAGCTTTCTTT. The gene calls are TRBV10-3 and TRBJ1-1, with D unresolved. Trimming cost V 11 bases and J 3 bases, with 13 bases left between them. Germline assignment: CDR1 ENHRY and CDR2 SYGVKD. This CDR3 comprises 12 residues.

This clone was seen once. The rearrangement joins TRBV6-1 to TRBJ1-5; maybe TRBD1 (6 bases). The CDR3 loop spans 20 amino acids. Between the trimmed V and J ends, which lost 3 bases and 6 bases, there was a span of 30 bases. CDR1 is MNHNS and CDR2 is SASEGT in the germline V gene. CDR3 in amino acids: CASSEGHPVVQGRLGQPQHF. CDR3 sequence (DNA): TGTGCCAGCAGTGAGGGACACCCGGTGGTCCAGGGAAGGCTTGGTCAGCCCCAGCATTTT.

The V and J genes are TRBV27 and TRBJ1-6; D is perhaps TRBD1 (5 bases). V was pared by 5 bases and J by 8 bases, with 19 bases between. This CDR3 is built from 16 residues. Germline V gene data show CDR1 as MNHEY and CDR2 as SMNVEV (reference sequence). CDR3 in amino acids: CASSPSQGEVDSPLHF. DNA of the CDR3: TGTGCCAGCAGTCCCTCCCAAGGGGAAGTGGATTCACCCCTCCACTTT.

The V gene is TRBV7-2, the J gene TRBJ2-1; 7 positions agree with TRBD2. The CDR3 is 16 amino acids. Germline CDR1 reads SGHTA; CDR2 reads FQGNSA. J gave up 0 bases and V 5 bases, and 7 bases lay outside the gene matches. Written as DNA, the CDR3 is TGTGCCAGCAGCACCGAAGCGGGGCGCTCCTACAATGAGCAGTTCTTC. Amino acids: CASSTEAGRSYNEQFF.

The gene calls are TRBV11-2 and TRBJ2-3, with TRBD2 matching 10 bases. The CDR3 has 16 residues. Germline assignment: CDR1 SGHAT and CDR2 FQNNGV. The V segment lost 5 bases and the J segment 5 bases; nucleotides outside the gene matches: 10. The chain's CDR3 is CASSDVKAGGRDTQYF. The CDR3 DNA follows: TGTGCCAGCAGCGACGTCAAAGCGGGGGGGCGAGATACGCAGTATTTT.

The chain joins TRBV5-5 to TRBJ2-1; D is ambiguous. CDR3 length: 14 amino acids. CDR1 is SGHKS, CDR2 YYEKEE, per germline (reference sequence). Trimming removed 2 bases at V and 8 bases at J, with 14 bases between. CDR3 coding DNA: TGTGCCAGCAGCTTCCTGACCGGCGGCGATGAGCAGTTCTTC. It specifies CASSFLTGGDEQFF. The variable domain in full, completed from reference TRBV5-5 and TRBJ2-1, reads DAGVTQSPTHLIKTRGQQVTLRCSPISGHKSVSWYQQVLGQGPQFIFQYYEKEERGRGNFPDRFSARQFPNYSSELNVNALLLGDSALYLCASSFLTGGDEQFFGPGTRLTVL.

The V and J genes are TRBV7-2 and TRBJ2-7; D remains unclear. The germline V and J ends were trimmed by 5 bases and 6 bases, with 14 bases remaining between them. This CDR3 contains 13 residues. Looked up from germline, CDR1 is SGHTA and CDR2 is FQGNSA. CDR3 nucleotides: TGTGCCAGCAGCGGATCGACTTTTGGCGAGCAGTACTTC. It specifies CASSGSTFGEQYF. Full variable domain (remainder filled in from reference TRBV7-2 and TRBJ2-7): GAGVSQSPSNKVTEKGKDVELRCDPISGHTALYWYRQSLGQGLEFLIYFQGNSAPDKSGLPSDRFSAERTGGSVSTLTIQRTQQEDSAVYLCASSGSTFGEQYFGPGTRLTVT.

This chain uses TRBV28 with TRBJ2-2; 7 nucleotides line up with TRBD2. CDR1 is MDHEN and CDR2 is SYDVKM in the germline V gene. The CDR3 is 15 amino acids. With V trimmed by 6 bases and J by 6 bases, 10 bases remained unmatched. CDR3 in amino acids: CASSGGGGSSGELFF. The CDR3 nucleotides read TGTGCCAGCAGCGGGGGAGGCGGGAGTTCCGGGGAGCTGTTTTTT.

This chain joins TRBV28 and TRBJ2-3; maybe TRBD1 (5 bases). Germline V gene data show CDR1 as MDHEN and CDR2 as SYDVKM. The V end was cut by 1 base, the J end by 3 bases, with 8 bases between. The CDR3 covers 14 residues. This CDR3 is CASSLYQGTDTQYF. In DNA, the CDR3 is TGTGCCAGCAGTTTATATCAGGGAACAGATACGCAGTATTTT.

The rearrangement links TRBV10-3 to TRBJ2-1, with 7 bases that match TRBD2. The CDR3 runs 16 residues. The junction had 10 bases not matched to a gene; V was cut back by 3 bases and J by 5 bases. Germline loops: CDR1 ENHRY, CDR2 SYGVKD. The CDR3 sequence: CAISDSAGLLHNEQFF. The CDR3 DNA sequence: TGTGCCATCAGTGACTCAGCGGGACTACTGCACAATGAGCAGTTCTTC.

CDR3 sequence: CAISGRLAPDKGYEQYF. CDR3 DNA sequence: TGTGCCATCAGCGGGAGACTAGCGCCAGATAAGGGGTACGAGCAGTACTTC. V is TRBV10-3 and J is TRBJ2-7, with 8 bases matching TRBD2. CDR1 and CDR2 (germline): ENHRY, SYGVKD. The length of the CDR3 is 17 residues. The trim removed 6 bases at V and 4 bases at J, leaving 17 bases unmatched.

The CDR3 sequence is CASSLTGGAGYTF. Written as DNA, the CDR3 is TGTGCCAGCAGCTTGACAGGGGGCGCGGGCTACACCTTC. This chain uses TRBV5-4 with TRBJ1-2, with TRBD1 matching 9 bases. The germline CDR1 and CDR2 sequences are SGHNT and YYREEE (reference sequence). The CDR3 is 13 amino acids. V lost 1 base, J lost 8 bases, and 3 bases stayed unmatched. Complete variable domain (other parts from reference TRBV5-4 and TRBJ1-2): ETGVTQSPTHLIKTRGQQVTLRCSSQSGHNTVSWYQQALGQGPQFIFQYYREEENGRGNFPPRFSGLQFPNYSSELNVNALELDDSALYLCASSLTGGAGYTFGSGTRLTVV.